Listed below are T cell receptor beta chains from one sample, sequenced in a study of tumor and adjacent non-tumor tissue in lung cancer. One entry per CDR3 protein, called by TCRdb with MiXCR from the multiplex PCR reads. The data show over 100,000 distinct CDR3 sequences, with about 61% seen just once and 15% to 20% held by the top ten. Material: distant non-tumor lung tissue. The source of these receptors is a man in his 60s with non-small cell lung cancer. CDR3s include the opening cysteine and the closing phenylalanine or tryptophan. The D gene is left open where the match is weak. Some rows have no size entry. The others give once, few or many, or a class for an expanded clone.

J gene: TRBJ2-7
clone size: NA
V gene: TRBV4-2
D gene: NA
CDR3 protein: CSSSPAGPSYEQYF
CDR3 DNA: TGTAGCAGCAGCCCTGCCGGGCCATCCTACGAGCAGTACTTC

J gene: TRBJ2-1
clone size: NA
V gene: TRBV4-1
D gene: NA
CDR3 protein: CASSQVGGREHFF
CDR3 DNA: TGCGCCAGCAGCCAAGTTGGGGGTCGTGAGCATTTCTTC

J gene: TRBJ2-3
clone size: NA
V gene: TRBV11-3
D gene: TRBD2
CDR3 protein: CASSQRRGAGSDTKYF
CDR3 DNA: TGTGCCAGCAGCCAGAGGCGGGGGGCCGGGTCAGATACGAAGTATTTT

J gene: TRBJ1-2
clone size: many
V gene: TRBV12-3/TRBV12-4
D gene: NA
CDR3 protein: CASSLGNYGYTF
CDR3 DNA: TGTGCCAGCAGCCTGGGCAACTATGGCTACACCTTC

J gene: TRBJ1-2
clone size: NA
V gene: TRBV6-5
D gene: NA
CDR3 protein: CASSFRGPPSYGYTF
CDR3 DNA: TGTGCCAGCAGTTTCCGGGGTCCCCCTTCCTATGGCTACACCTTC

J gene: TRBJ2-1
clone size: few
V gene: TRBV20-1
D gene: NA
CDR3 protein: CSARDTTSFYNEQFF
CDR3 DNA: TGCAGTGCTAGAGATACTACAAGCTTCTACAATGAGCAGTTCTTC

J gene: TRBJ1-2
clone size: few
V gene: TRBV9
D gene: NA
CDR3 protein: CASSVDTGPYGYTF
CDR3 DNA: TGTGCCAGCAGCGTAGATACAGGGCCCTATGGCTACACCTTC

J gene: TRBJ1-5
clone size: NA
V gene: TRBV7-2
D gene: TRBD1
CDR3 protein: CASSLGDRGSRNNQPQHF
CDR3 DNA: TGTGCCAGCAGCTTAGGCGACAGGGGGAGCCGGAACAATCAGCCCCAGCATTTT

J gene: TRBJ1-5
clone size: NA
V gene: TRBV21-1
D gene: NA
CDR3 protein: CASSGGAYSNQPQHF
CDR3 DNA: TGTGCCAGCAGCGGGGGCGCCTATAGCAATCAGCCCCAGCATTTT

J gene: TRBJ2-3
clone size: NA
V gene: TRBV5-5
D gene: NA
CDR3 protein: CASSIGTGVGGIDTQYF
CDR3 DNA: TGTGCCAGCAGCATCGGGACGGGGGTAGGGGGCATAGATACGCAGTATTTT

J gene: TRBJ2-2
clone size: many
V gene: TRBV5-5
D gene: NA
CDR3 protein: CASSLTGNTGELFF
CDR3 DNA: TGTGCCAGCAGCTTAACAGGGAACACCGGGGAGCTGTTTTTT

J gene: TRBJ2-3
clone size: NA
V gene: TRBV20-1
D gene: TRBD2
CDR3 protein: CSARASLAGGPTDTQYF
CDR3 DNA: TGCAGTGCTAGAGCTTCTCTGGCGGGGGGCCCCACAGATACGCAGTATTTT

J gene: TRBJ2-1
clone size: few
V gene: TRBV10-3
D gene: NA
CDR3 protein: CAISMDYGGSEQFF
CDR3 DNA: TGTGCCATCAGTATGGACTATGGGGGCAGTGAGCAGTTCTTC